These 3 T cell receptor beta chains were sequenced from one sample in a study of blood T cells in healthy people across ages. PCR was performed a second time for about 7 to 11 cycles using a sample-barcoded 5' primer and a J-beta primer mix. Using its own MiXCR run on the 5' RACE reads, TCRdb lists one record per CDR3 protein. The table includes around 900,000 distinct CDR3 sequences, 29% detected once. Material for sequencing was blood. These receptors were obtained from a woman of 80 years or more in good health.

The rearrangement joins TRBV20-1 to TRBJ2-2; TRBD1 agrees at 9 bases. Trimming cost V 1 base and J 8 bases; bases outside gene matches: 8. The CDR3 is made up of 15 amino acids. Germline assignment: CDR1 DFQATT and CDR2 SNEGSKA (reference sequence). The CDR3 loop reads CSARVPGTGSGELFF. The CDR3 bases are TGCAGTGCTAGAGTCCCCGGGACAGGGTCAGGGGAGCTGTTTTTT.

The V call is TRBV7-2, the J call TRBJ1-4, with 7 bases aligning to TRBD1. Looked up from germline, CDR1 is SGHTA and CDR2 is FQGNSA. The CDR3 spans 16 residues. V gave up 3 bases and J gave up 8 bases; unmatched junction bases: 12. The CDR3 loop is CASSFPDRDRAEKLFF. The CDR3 nucleotides are TGTGCCAGCAGCTTCCCCGACCGGGACAGAGCGGAAAAACTGTTTTTT. The full variable domain, rest sourced from reference TRBV7-2 and TRBJ1-4, is GAGVSQSPSNKVTEKGKDVELRCDPISGHTALYWYRQSLGQGLEFLIYFQGNSAPDKSGLPSDRFSAERTGGSVSTLTIQRTQQEDSAVYLCASSFPDRDRAEKLFFGSGTQLSVL.

This clonotype was counted a few times. The chain uses TRBV10-2 and TRBJ2-5; 11 positions agree with TRBD2. The CDR3 spans 17 residues. CDR1 WSHSY and CDR2 SAAADI come from the germline V gene. V shed 5 bases, J shed 1 base, and the junction held 9 bases outside the gene matches. The CDR3 DNA is TGCGCCAGCAGTCGAAGTACTAGCGGGGGTGCCCAAGAGACCCAGTACTTC. As protein: CASSRSTSGGAQETQYF.